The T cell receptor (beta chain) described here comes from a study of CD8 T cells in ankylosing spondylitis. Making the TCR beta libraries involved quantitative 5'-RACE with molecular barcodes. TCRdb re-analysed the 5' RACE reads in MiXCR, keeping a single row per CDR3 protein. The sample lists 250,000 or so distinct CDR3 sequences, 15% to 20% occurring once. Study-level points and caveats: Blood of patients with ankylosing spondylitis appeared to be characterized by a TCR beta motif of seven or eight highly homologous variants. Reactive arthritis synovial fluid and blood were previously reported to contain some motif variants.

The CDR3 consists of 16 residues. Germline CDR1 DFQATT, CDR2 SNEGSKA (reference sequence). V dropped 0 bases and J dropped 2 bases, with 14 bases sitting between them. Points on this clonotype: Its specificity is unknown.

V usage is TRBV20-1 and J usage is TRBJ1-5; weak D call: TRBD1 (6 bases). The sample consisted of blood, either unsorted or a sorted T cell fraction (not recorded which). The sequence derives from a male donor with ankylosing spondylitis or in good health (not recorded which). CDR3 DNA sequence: TGCAGTGCTAGAGAGGAGGGGGATTTGCGCAATCAGCCCCAGCATTTT. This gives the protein CSAREEGDLRNQPQHF.